The 2 T cell receptor beta chains listed next were all sequenced from one sample in a study of CD4 T cells in relation to SARS-CoV-2 and coronaviruses. CD4+ T cells from unexposed donors were obtained before the COVID-19 pandemic (2011-2018). CD4+ T cells were isolated from the cells after less than 13 days of culture. Libraries were prepared by immunoSEQ multiplex PCR; TCRdb keeps only in-frame clonotypes and omits some of them. The sample lists 20,000 to 25,000 clones; 55% to 80% were seen once. For these TCRs, the target antigens are not known. The specimen was CD4+ T cells from PBMCs, cultured in vitro. The receptors originated from a human donor in good health.

The V call is TRBV4-2, the J call TRBJ2-6; no clear D. The ends were cut back, 0 bases at V and 1 base at J, with 4 bases in the middle. Germline assignment: CDR1 LGHNA and CDR2 YNFKEQ. The CDR3 loop spans 15 amino acids. The CDR3 is CASSQETSGANVLTF. In DNA form, the CDR3 reads TGTGCCAGCAGCCAAGAGACTTCTGGGGCCAACGTCCTGACTTTC.

The chain employs TRBV11-2 and TRBJ2-6; the match to TRBD1 covers 7 bases. J gave up 2 bases and V 5 bases, and 6 bases lay outside the gene matches. CDR3 size: 16 residues. The germline gives CDR1 SGHAT, CDR2 FQNNGV. CDR3 protein: CASSARQGAGANVLTF. In DNA form, the CDR3 reads TGTGCCAGCAGCGCACGACAGGGTGCTGGGGCCAACGTCCTGACTTTC.